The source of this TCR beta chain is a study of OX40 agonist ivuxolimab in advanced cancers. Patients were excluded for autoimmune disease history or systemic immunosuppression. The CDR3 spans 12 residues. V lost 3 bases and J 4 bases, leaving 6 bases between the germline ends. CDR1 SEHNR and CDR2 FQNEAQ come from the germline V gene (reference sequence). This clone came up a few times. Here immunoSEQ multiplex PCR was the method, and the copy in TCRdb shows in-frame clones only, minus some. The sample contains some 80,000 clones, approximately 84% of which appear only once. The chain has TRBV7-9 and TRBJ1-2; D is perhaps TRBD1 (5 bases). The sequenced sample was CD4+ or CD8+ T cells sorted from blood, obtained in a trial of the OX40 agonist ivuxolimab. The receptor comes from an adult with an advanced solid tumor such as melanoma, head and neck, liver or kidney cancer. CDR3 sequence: CASSFDSYGYTF. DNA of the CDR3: TGTGCCAGCAGCTTCGACAGCTATGGCTACACCTTC.